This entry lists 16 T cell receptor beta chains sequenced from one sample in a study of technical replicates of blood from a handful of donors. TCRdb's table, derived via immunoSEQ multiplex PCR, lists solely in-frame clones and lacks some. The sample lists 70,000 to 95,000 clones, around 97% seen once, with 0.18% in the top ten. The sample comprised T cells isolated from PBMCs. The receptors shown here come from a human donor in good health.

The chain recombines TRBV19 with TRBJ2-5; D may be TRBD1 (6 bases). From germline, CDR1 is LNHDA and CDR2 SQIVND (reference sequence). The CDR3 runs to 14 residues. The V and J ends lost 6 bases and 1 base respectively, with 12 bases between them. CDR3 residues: CASSRDTVQETQYF. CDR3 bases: TGTGCCAGTAGCCGGGACACGGTCCAAGAGACCCAGTACTTC.

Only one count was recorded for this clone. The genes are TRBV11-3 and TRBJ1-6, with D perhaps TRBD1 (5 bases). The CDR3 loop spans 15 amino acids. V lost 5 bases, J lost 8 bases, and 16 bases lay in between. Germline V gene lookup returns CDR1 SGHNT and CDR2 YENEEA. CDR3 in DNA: TGTGCCAGCAGCCCCCGGTGGAGCAGGGATTCACCCCTCCACTTT. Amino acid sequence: CASSPRWSRDSPLHF.

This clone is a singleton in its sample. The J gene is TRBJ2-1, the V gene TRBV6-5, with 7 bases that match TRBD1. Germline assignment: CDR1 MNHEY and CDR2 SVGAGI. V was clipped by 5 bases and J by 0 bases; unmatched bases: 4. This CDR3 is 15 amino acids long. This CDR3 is CASSRDSSSYNEQFF. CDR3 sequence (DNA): TGTGCCAGCAGTCGGGACAGTAGCTCCTACAATGAGCAGTTCTTC.

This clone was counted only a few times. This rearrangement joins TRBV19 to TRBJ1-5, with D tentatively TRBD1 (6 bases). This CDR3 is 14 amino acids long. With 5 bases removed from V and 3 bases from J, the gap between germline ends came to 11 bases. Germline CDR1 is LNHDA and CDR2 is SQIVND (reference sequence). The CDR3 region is CASSHRDINQPQHF. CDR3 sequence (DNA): TGTGCCAGTAGTCACCGGGACATCAATCAGCCCCAGCATTTT. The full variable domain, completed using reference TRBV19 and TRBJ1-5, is DGGITQSPKYLFRKEGQNVTLSCEQNLNHDAMYWYRQDPGQGLRLIYYSQIVNDFQKGDIAEGYSVSREKKESFPLTVTSAQKNPTAFYLCASSHRDINQPQHFGDGTRLSIL.

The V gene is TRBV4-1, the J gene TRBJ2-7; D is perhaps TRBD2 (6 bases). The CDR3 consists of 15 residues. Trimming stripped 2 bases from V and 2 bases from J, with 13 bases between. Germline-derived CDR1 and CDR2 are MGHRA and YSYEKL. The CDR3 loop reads CASSQTGEAPYEQYF. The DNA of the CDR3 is TGCGCCAGCAGCCAAACTGGGGAGGCCCCCTACGAGCAGTACTTC.

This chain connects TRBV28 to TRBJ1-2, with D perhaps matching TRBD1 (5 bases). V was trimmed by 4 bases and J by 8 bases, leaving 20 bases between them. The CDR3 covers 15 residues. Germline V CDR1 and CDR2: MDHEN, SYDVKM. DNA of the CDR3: TGTGCCAGCAGTTCCTCAACGACAGCTCCTAGGGGCTACACCTTC. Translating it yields CASSSSTTAPRGYTF.

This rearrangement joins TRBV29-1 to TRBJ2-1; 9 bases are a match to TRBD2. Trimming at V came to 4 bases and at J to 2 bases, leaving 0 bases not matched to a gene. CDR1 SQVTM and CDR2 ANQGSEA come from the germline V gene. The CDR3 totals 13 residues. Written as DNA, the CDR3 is TGCAGCGTTGGCGGGGGGGCCTACAATGAGCAGTTCTTC. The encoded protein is CSVGGGAYNEQFF.

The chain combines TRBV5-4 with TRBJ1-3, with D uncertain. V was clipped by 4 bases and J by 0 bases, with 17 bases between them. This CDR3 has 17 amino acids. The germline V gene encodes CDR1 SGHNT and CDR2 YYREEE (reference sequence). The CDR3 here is CASSRPILSNSGNTIYF. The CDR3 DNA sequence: TGTGCCAGCAGCCGTCCTATACTGAGCAACTCTGGAAACACCATATATTTT.

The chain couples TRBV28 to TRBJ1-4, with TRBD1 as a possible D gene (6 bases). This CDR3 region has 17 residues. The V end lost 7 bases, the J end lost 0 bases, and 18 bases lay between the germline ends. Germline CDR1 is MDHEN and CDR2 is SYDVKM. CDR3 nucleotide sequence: TGTGCCAGCATTAGCCTGAGGGGGATTGCAACTAATGAAAAACTGTTTTTT. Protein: CASISLRGIATNEKLFF.

The CDR3 protein is CASSPGLTEAFF. DNA of the CDR3: TGTGCCAGCAGCCCCGGTTTGACTGAAGCTTTCTTT. V and J are TRBV9 and TRBJ1-1; D not certain. CDR1 and CDR2 from the germline V gene are SGDLS and YYNGEE. Trimming took 4 bases from V and 5 from J, leaving 9 bases between them. The CDR3 has 12 amino acids.

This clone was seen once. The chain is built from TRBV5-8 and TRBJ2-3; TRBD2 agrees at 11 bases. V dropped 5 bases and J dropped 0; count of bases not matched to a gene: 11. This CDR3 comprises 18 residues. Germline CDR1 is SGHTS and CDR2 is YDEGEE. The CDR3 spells CASSSGLAVGGSTDTQYF. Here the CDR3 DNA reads TGTGCCAGCAGTTCGGGACTAGCGGTGGGTGGTAGCACAGATACGCAGTATTTT.

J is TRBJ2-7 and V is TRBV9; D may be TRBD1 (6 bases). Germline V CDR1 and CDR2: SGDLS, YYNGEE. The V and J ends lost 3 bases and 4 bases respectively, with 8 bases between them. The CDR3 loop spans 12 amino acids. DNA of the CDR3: TGTGCCAGCAGCGGCGGACAGTACGAGCAGTACTTC. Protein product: CASSGGQYEQYF.

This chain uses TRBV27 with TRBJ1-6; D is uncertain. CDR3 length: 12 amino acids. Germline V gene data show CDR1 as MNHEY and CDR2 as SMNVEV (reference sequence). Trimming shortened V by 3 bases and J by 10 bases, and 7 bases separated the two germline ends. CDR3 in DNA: TGTGCCAGCAGTTTCCGGGGATCACCCCTCCACTTT. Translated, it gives CASSFRGSPLHF.

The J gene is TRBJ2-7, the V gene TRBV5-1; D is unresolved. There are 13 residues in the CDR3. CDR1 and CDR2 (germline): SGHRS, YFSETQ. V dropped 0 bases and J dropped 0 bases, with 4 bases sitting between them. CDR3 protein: CASSLALSYEQYF. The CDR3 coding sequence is TGCGCCAGCAGCTTGGCCCTCTCCTACGAGCAGTACTTC.

CDR3 sequence (DNA): TGTGCTTCACACGACAGGGGAGTGGAGAGTGTGGGGGAGACCCAGTACTTC. Amino acids: CASHDRGVESVGETQYF. V gene TRBV9 combines with J gene TRBJ2-5; 8 bases match TRBD1. From germline, CDR1 is SGDLS and CDR2 YYNGEE. This CDR3 is 17 amino acids long.

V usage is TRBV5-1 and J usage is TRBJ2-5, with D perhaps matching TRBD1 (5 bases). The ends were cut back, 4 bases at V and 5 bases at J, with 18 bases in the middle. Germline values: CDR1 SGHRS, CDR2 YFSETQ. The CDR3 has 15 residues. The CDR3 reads CASSLRQPIQETQYF. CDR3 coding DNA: TGCGCCAGCAGCCTCCGACAGCCCATTCAGGAGACCCAGTACTTC.